The entry below describes one T cell receptor beta chain. What it recognizes is unknown. Other DNA sequences in this sample translate to the same CDR3. The sample originates from a study of shared clonotypes between healthy human individuals. The repertoire was sequenced with immunoSEQ multiplex PCR; TCRdb's copy has only in-frame clones and lacks some. The profile covers about 1 million clones, with 65% to 75% appearing a single time and around 1.4% taken by the ten largest. CDR1 and CDR2 from the germline V gene are SGHRS and YFSETQ. The length of the CDR3 is 14 residues. V was clipped by 4 bases and J by 7 bases; unmatched bases: 6. Whole-study results and caveats: Investigators collected only blood, and repertoires in tissues likely differ.

Sequencing was performed on memory CD4+ T cells sorted from blood. Subset meaning: CD45RA-negative fraction. This chain uses TRBV5-1 with TRBJ1-5; 9 bases line up with TRBD1. This clonotype was obtained from a man between 18 and 29 years old in good health. The CDR3 DNA reads TGCGCCAGCAGCCTCGGGACAGGGAACCAGCCCCAGCATTTT. This encodes CASSLGTGNQPQHF.